This T cell receptor (beta chain) is from a study of blood T cell repertoires in COVID-19. The CDR3 has 17 amino acids. V was clipped by 1 base and J by 1 base; unmatched bases: 8. The germline CDR1 and CDR2 sequences are KGHSH and LQKENI. Some clones are missing from TCRdb's copy, which holds only in-frame ones; the method was immunoSEQ multiplex PCR. The data contain 200,000 to 250,000 clones, roughly nine tenths of them singletons. This receptor was obtained from a woman in her 30s who had recovered from COVID-19. Sequenced input: PBMCs or T cells enriched from blood (not recorded which). V usage is TRBV18 and J usage is TRBJ1-1, with TRBD1 matching 8 bases. The CDR3 nucleotides are TGTGCCAGCTCACCACTAACCATCGACAGGGGGAACACTGAAGCTTTCTTT. Translated, it gives CASSPLTIDRGNTEAFF.